The clone carrying this T cell receptor (beta chain) appeared many times. Its antigen is currently unknown. Germline V gives CDR1 LNHDA, CDR2 SQIVND (reference sequence). V gave up 3 bases and J gave up 5 bases, with 11 bases separating them. This CDR3 comprises 14 residues. TCRdb reprocessed the 5' RACE reads via MiXCR and lists one record per CDR3 protein. The data contain over 300,000 distinct CDR3 sequences, around 3.6% of them singletons. The data belong to a study of T cells after yellow fever vaccination. Study-level points and caveats: The booster saw the reappearance of most primary-vaccination clones (roughly 96% CD4, roughly 87% CD8). Peaking faster, on day 5 versus 15, the secondary response was nonetheless weaker.

The chain links TRBV19 to TRBJ1-5; D may be TRBD1 (5 bases). Sequencing used PBMCs, obtained on the day of the yellow fever booster vaccination. This clonotype originated in a man aged 18-30 years who received the YFV17D yellow fever vaccine. The DNA of the CDR3 is TGTGCCAGTAGTATTGGGGCGGTGTATCAGCCCCAGCATTTT. This codes for CASSIGAVYQPQHF.